Sequencing of this T cell receptor beta chain was carried out in a study of T cells after yellow fever vaccination. A single record per CDR3 protein comes from TCRdb applying MiXCR to the 5' RACE reads. The sample has some 250,000 distinct CDR3 sequences, 6.5% to 8.5% seen once. The sample holds a few counts of this clonotype. Per germline, CDR1 SQVTM and CDR2 ANQGSEA. The germline V and J ends were trimmed by 6 bases and 5 bases, with 13 bases remaining between them. This CDR3 region has 12 residues. The rearrangement links TRBV29-1 to TRBJ2-5; D unresolved. This clonotype originated in a man under 40 who received the YFV17D yellow fever vaccine. The specimen comprised CD4+ T cells sorted from PBMCs, sampled 15 days after the yellow fever booster vaccination. The CDR3 sequence is CSVYEGDETQYF. In DNA, the CDR3 is TGCAGCGTCTATGAAGGAGACGAGACCCAGTACTTC.